This TCR beta chain was sequenced during a study of CD8 T cells in Susac syndrome (dated by TCRdb to about 2019). Background for the entire study: Of the Susac syndrome patients who were sequenced, more than five had clinically active disease and fewer than ten were in clinical remission. At blood withdrawal, Susac syndrome patients were either therapy-naive, taking corticosteroids (in some cases with IVIg as well), or taking IVIg alone. Repertoire sequencing was used to test whether CD8+ T cell activation and differentiation in Susac syndrome was antigen driven. CD8+ T cell repertoire clonality was compared between some 13 healthy donors, approximately 14 Susac syndrome patients and around 16 multiple sclerosis patients. Overall study outcomes, separate from this receptor: The study acknowledged that relatively few individuals were included in the TCR sequencing and HLA analysis. Clonal expansion was seen in Susac syndrome CD8+ repertoires, peaking in CD8+ TEMRA cells and being greater in clinically active patients than in remitting ones. In the total CD8+ and CD8+ TEMRA repertoires, around 15 and five Susac-specific public clones, respectively, were identified.

Turning to this clonotype: This clone's antigen is unknown. Qualities for individual bases were not recorded, and no much larger clone is one base off.

High-throughput TCR beta sequencing profiled peripheral blood CD8+ and CD4+ T cells from healthy donors, Susac syndrome patients and multiple sclerosis patients. Recently defined diagnostic criteria for definite or probable disease were met by the Susac syndrome patients. Bulk CD8+ and CD4+ T cells were purified magnetically by negative isolation, whereas CD8+ TEMRA cells were enriched by FACS. Blood was drawn into EDTA tubes, processed within 24 hours, and PBMCs were isolated by density gradient centrifugation. PBMCs intended for TCR sequencing were frozen in liquid nitrogen and were later thawed in a 37 degrees C water bath. A purity of at least 90% was achieved for sorted or isolated CD4+, CD8+ and CD8+ TEMRA cells. RNA was extracted using the RNeasy kit, and about 0.45 to 1 microgram was reverse transcribed with random hexamers. The immunoSEQ multiplex PCR assay, which covers 54 Vbeta and 13 Jbeta segments, was used to amplify TCR beta CDR3 regions. Bias from PCR amplification was corrected by using a synthetic template baseline for primer optimization and for computational correction. As for the original processing: Reads were annotated to V, D and J genes according to IMGT and were analyzed with immunoSEQ Analyzer, with only productive sequences retained. To calculate clonality, Shannon entropy was normalized by log2 of the number of productive unique sequences and then subtracted from one. For each patient and control, public and private clones were evaluated within the 100 most prevalent clones. A clone was defined as Susac-specific if it was absent from the healthy and MS cohorts, from over 1,000 published viral clones and from other ImmuneACCESS disease sequences. In TCRdb, the public reads were trimmed at Q25 with fastp and aligned with MiXCR, with productive beta chains retained. Records with the same CDR3 protein are collapsed into one entry carrying the most frequent genes and DNA. TCRdb, rather than the study authors, made the V and J calls. This sample comprises 100,000 to 150,000 distinct CDR3 sequences, roughly 94% of them detected only once. The ten largest clonotypes hold about 0.28% of the sample.

The specimen was CD8+ T cells from PBMCs. The receptor was derived from a human donor with Susac syndrome.

The DNA sequence is as follows: TGCGCCAGCAGCCAAGTGGGGGAGTACGAGCAGTACTTC. Translated, it gives CASSQVGEYEQYF. The chain uses TRBV4-3 and TRBJ2-7; the D region may be TRBD1 or TRBD2, each matching 5 bases equally. Sequences LGHNA (CDR1) and YSLEER (CDR2) are obtained from the germline V gene. The CDR3 starts with the cysteine, ends with the phenylalanine, and has 13 residues. Just the 39-base CDR3 DNA is kept, in frame starting at base 1. V is cut by 1 base and J by 4 bases, and the space between the germline ends is 8 bases.